The entry that follows covers one T cell receptor beta chain sequence. The CDR3 consists of 18 residues. CDR1 is LNHDA, CDR2 SQIVND, per germline (reference sequence). This entry is derived from a study of CXCR3-negative and CXCR3-positive naive CD8 T cells. Looking at the study overall: The libraries yielded 120 million to 150 million TRB reads, about 1.5 +/- 0.3 million each.

In preparing the TRB cDNA libraries, 5' RACE with UMI labels was used. TCRdb re-analyzed the 5' RACE reads; it lists each CDR3 protein once, without DNA. Its clone listing holds tens of thousands of distinct CDR3 sequences. This chain links TRBV19 with TRBJ2-2; TCRdb's D call of TRBD1 is untestable without DNA. Sequencing was done on a sample of naive CXCR3- CD8+ T cells from blood. The sample's subset: CD45RO-CCR7+CD27+CD95- naive CD8+ T cells lacking CXCR3 (TNR3-). The source of this sequence is a human donor in good health. Some clones in this sample may be carry-over from other donors' samples. CDR3: CASSTPVLGGHITGELFF. Full variable domain (missing parts from reference TRBV19 and TRBJ2-2): DGGITQSPKYLFRKEGQNVTLSCEQNLNHDAMYWYRQDPGQGLRLIYYSQIVNDFQKGDIAEGYSVSREKKESFPLTVTSAQKNPTAFYLCASSTPVLGGHITGELFFGEGSRLTVL.